Below, 3 T cell receptor beta chains from the same sample are listed, as sequenced in a study of cytomegalovirus exposure and HLA in healthy donors. 60 Vbeta and 13 Jbeta primers were used in PCR. Libraries were prepared by immunoSEQ multiplex PCR; TCRdb keeps only in-frame clonotypes and omits some of them. This sample's table reports roughly 78,000 clones. Sequencing was done on a sample of PBMCs. These receptors originate from a boy aged 5-17 years in good health and CMV-seronegative.

The chain combines TRBV7-6 with TRBJ2-3; 10 nucleotides line up with TRBD2. Germline values: CDR1 SGHVS, CDR2 FNYEAQ. V trimming: 5 bases; J trimming: 3 bases; junction bases outside the gene matches: 2. This CDR3 is 14 amino acids long. This chain's CDR3 is CASSPLAGTDTQYF. The CDR3 DNA sequence: TGTGCCAGCAGCCCACTAGCGGGAACAGATACGCAGTATTTT.

The genes are TRBV5-8 and TRBJ1-5; D not certain. The V end lost 2 bases, the J end lost 0 bases, and 9 bases lay between the germline ends. CDR1 and CDR2 from the germline V gene are SGHTS and YDEGEE. The CDR3 extends over 15 amino acids. The CDR3 coding sequence is TGTGCCAGCAGCTTAGCGATGAATAGCAATCAGCCCCAGCATTTT. Protein product: CASSLAMNSNQPQHF.

The chain links TRBV19 to TRBJ2-7; 12 nucleotides line up with TRBD2. Germline trimming cut 5 bases from V and 3 bases from J; bases unmatched to any gene: 5. The CDR3 is 15 amino acids. Germline CDR1 and CDR2: LNHDA and SQIVND (reference sequence). The CDR3 DNA reads as TGTGCCAGTAGTCGGACTAGCGGGGAATTCTACGAGCAGTACTTC. Translating gives CASSRTSGEFYEQYF.